The sequence of this TCR beta chain was determined in a study of T-cell memory formation after mild COVID-19. With 3 bases clipped from V and 6 bases from J, the junction kept 4 bases outside the gene matches. The CDR3 loop spans 14 amino acids. Germline V CDR1 and CDR2: DFQATT, SNEGSKA (reference sequence). This clonotype occurred a few times. A 5'RACE reaction primed in the constant segment made cDNA libraries of TCR alpha and TCR beta, and these carried sample barcodes and UMIs. TCRdb independently ran MiXCR on the 5' RACE reads; one entry per CDR3 protein. This table has roughly 12,000 distinct CDR3 sequences, approximately 14% appearing once.

The origin of this receptor is a young man who had mild COVID-19 (a few samples of this study predate the infection). Cell type and time point are not known. Sample: PBMCs or a T cell subset sorted from them (not recorded which). The V call is TRBV20-1, the J call TRBJ2-1; 11 bases map to TRBD2. In DNA, the CDR3 is TGCAGTGCTAGCCGACTAGCGGGGTTCAATGAGCAGTTCTTC. It encodes CSASRLAGFNEQFF.